The present entry profiles one TCR beta chain with its context. The antigen is not known. A junction boundary mismatches the germline segment, possibly from a read error. From germline, CDR1 is GTSNPN and CDR2 SVGIG (reference sequence). The CDR3 is made up of 13 amino acids. Unsorted whole blood yielded blood RNA, and germline DNA was extracted as well. Before surgery, four milliliters of EDTA blood were taken. The data stem from a study of tumor-infiltrating lymphocytes in primary liver carcinoma. Researchers generated TCR beta cDNA from about 460 ng of total RNA, relying on a constant-region primer. Slightly modified ARM-PCR, run as three nested multiplex PCR rounds, produced the TCR beta libraries. Primers for the first two PCR rounds were TRBV1-TRBV30 forward primers and a C-beta reverse primer (approximately 10 cycles per round). TCRdb independently ran MiXCR on the multiplex PCR reads; one entry per CDR3 protein. The table has about 200,000 distinct CDR3 sequences, about two thirds seen once.

Study-wide results and limits: Tumor region pairs overlapped more than did tumor-adjacent and tumor-blood pairs. Tumors significantly exceeded blood in top-250-clone fraction (p = 0.039).

What was sequenced was peripheral blood. This sequence joins TRBV30 and TRBJ2-1; TRBD2 agrees at 8 bases. The clonotype comes from a woman aged 55-75 years with primary liver carcinoma and hepatitis B virus infection. CDR3 sequence reads: CVWSPGTSPFQFF. DNA for the CDR3: TGTGTCTGGAGTCCGGGGACTAGTCCTTTTCAGTTCTTC.